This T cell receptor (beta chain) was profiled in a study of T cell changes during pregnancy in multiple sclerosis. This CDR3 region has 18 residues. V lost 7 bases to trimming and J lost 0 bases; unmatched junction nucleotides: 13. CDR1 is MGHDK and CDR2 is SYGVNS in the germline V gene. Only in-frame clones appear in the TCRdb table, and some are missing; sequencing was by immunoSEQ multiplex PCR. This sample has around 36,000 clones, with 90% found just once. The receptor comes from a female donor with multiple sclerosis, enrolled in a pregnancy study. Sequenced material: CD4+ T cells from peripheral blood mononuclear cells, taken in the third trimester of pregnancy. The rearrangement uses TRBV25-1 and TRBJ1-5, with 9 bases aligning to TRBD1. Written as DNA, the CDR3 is TGTGCCAGCACCCAGACGGGACAGGGACATTATAGCAATCAGCCCCAGCATTTT. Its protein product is CASTQTGQGHYSNQPQHF.